This TCR beta chain was profiled in a study of shared clonotypes between healthy human individuals. The CDR3 covers 13 residues. The V end lost 10 bases, the J end lost 7 bases, and 17 bases lay between the germline ends. CDR1 is LNHDA and CDR2 is SQIVND in the germline V gene (reference sequence). This clone was recorded once. Its matching antigen is unknown. Execution of the assay was at deep level. The table came from immunoSEQ multiplex PCR; TCRdb's copy has only in-frame clones and leaves some out. The sample includes hundreds of thousands of clones, about two thirds of them seen just once. Study-level findings and limits: Clonotype sharing among donors, it was expected, would be affected by sequencing depth. Generation of non-shared clonotypes was less probable than generation of clonotypes shared by all four donors.

The sequenced sample consisted of memory CD4+ T cells sorted from blood. Noted subset: CD45RA-negative fraction. The source of this sequence is a woman aged 25-40 years in good health. V gene TRBV19 combines with J gene TRBJ2-1, with a tentative D call TRBD1 (5 bases). CDR3 amino acids: CATTGALPNEQFF. The CDR3 DNA reads TGTGCCACTACAGGTGCCCTACCAAATGAGCAGTTCTTC. The full variable domain, rest sourced from reference TRBV19 and TRBJ2-1, is DGGITQSPKYLFRKEGQNVTLSCEQNLNHDAMYWYRQDPGQGLRLIYYSQIVNDFQKGDIAEGYSVSREKKESFPLTVTSAQKNPTAFYLCATTGALPNEQFFGPGTRLTVL.